A selection of T cell receptor beta chains follows, all from one sample in a study of blood T cell repertoires in COVID-19. Method: immunoSEQ multiplex PCR; TCRdb's copy keeps in-frame clones and lacks some. The sample includes some 220,000 clones, more than 65% of them seen just once. Sequencing was done on a sample of peripheral blood. These receptors came from a man aged 50 to 59 with active or convalescent COVID-19. The CDR3 runs from the conserved cysteine through the conserved F or W. A D gene is named only where the DNA matches it firmly.

D gene | J gene | V gene | CDR3 protein
TRBD1 | TRBJ1-1 | TRBV9 | CASSLSGGATEAFF
NA | TRBJ2-3 | TRBV28 | CASSPGTLPLHTQYF
TRBD2 | TRBJ2-3 | TRBV19 | CASSIVGLAGGTDTQYF
NA | TRBJ1-3 | TRBV28 | CASRASPGATGNTIYF
NA | TRBJ1-6 | TRBV4-3 | CASSQDYAGHESPLHF
TRBD1 | TRBJ1-2 | TRBV5-1 | CASSLAPGGGYGYTF
NA | TRBJ2-7 | TRBV3-1/TRBV3-2 | CASSQSVGAHYEQYF
NA | TRBJ1-2 | TRBV19 | CASSIDRLRRPGYGYTF
NA | TRBJ2-5 | TRBV29-1 | CSGTETQETQYF
NA | TRBJ2-3 | TRBV7-9 | CASSLDIGEDTQYF
NA | TRBJ1-5 | TRBV7-9 | CASSLPARGTGNQPQHF
NA | TRBJ1-1 | TRBV29-1 | CSGGDGMNTEAFF
TRBD1 | TRBJ1-6 | TRBV28 | CASRPGQGRTGYNSPLHF
NA | TRBJ2-2 | TRBV7-2 | CASSQQEIGELFF
TRBD1 | TRBJ2-7 | TRBV5-1 | CASSPPLGTGGVEQYF
NA | TRBJ1-1 | TRBV6-6 | CASTWGGDTEAFF
NA | TRBJ1-1 | TRBV7-2 | CASSLFGGLNTEAFF